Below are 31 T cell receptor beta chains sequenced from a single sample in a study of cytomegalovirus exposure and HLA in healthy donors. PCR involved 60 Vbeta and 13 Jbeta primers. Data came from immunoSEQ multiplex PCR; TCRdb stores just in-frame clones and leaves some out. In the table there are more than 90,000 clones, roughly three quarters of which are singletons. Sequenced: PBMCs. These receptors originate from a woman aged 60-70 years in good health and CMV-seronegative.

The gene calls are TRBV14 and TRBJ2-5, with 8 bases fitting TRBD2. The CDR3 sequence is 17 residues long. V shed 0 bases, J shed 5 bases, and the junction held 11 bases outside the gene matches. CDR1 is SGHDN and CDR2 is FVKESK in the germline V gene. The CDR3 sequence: CASSQDDEAGGVETQYF. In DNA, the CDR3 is TGTGCCAGCAGCCAAGATGATGAGGCGGGGGGTGTGGAGACCCAGTACTTC.

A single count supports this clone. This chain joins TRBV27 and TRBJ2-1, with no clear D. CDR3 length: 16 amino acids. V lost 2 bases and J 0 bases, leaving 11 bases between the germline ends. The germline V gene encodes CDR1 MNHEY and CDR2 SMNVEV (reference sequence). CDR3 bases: TGTGCCAGCAGTTTACGGTATACGAGCTCCTACAATGAGCAGTTCTTC. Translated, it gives CASSLRYTSSYNEQFF.

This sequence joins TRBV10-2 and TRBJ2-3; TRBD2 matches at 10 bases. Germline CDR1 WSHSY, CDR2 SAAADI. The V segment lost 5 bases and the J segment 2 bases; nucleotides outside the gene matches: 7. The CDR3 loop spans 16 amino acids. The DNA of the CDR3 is TGCGCCAGCAGTCCGGGACTAGCGATGAACACAGATACGCAGTATTTT. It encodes CASSPGLAMNTDTQYF.

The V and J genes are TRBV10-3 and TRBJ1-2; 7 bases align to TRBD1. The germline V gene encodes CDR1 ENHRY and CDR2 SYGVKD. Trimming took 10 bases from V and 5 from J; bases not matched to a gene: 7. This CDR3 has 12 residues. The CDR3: CATRDRNYGYTF. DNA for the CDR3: TGTGCCACTCGGGACAGAAATTATGGCTACACCTTC.

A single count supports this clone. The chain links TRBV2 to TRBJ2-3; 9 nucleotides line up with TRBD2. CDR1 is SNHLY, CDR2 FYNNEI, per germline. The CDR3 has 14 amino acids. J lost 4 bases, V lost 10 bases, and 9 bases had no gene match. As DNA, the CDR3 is TGTGCCAACCTACAGGGCGGGGGGGCAGATACGCAGTATTTT. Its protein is CANLQGGGADTQYF.

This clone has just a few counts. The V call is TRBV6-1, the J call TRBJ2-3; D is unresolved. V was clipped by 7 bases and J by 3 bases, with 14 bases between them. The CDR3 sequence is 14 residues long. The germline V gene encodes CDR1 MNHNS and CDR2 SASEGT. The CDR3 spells CASKVTESTDTQYF. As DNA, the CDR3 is TGTGCCAGCAAAGTAACAGAATCGACAGATACGCAGTATTTT.

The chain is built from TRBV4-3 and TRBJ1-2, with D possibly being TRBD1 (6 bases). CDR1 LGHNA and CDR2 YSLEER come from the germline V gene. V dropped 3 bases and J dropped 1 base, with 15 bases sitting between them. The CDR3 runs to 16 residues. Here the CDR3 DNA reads TGCGCCAGCAGCCACCCCTCGGACAGCCGTAACTATGGCTACACCTTC. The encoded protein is CASSHPSDSRNYGYTF.

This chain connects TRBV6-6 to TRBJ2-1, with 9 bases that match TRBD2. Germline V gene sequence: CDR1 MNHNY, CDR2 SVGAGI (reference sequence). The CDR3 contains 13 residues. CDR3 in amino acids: CATGTSLYNEQFF. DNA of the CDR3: TGTGCGACTGGGACTAGCCTCTACAATGAGCAGTTCTTC.

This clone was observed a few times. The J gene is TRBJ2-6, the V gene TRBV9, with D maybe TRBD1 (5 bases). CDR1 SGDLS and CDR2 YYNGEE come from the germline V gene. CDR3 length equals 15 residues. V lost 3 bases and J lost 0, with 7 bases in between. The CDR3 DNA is TGTGCCAGCAGCGGACAGAGCTCTGGGGCCAACGTCCTGACTTTC. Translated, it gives CASSGQSSGANVLTF.

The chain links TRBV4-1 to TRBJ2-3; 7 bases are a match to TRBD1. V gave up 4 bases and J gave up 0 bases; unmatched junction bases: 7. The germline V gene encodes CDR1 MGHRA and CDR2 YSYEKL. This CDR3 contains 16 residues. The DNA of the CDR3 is TGCGCCAGCAGCCTTACAGGGGCACTCAGCACAGATACGCAGTATTTT. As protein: CASSLTGALSTDTQYF.

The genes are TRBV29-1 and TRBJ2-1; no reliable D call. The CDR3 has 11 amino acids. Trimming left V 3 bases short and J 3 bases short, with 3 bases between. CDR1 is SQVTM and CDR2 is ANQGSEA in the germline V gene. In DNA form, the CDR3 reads TGCAGCGTTGACCTCTACAATGAGCAGTTCTTC. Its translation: CSVDLYNEQFF.

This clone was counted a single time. CDR3 nucleotide sequence: TGTGCCACCAGCCCCCGTCGGGGGACGGAAGCTTTCTTT. It specifies CATSPRRGTEAFF. The V gene is TRBV15, the J gene TRBJ1-1, with a weak D call TRBD1 (5 bases). The CDR3 totals 13 residues. V lost 5 bases to trimming and J lost 8 bases, with 15 bases between them. Germline CDR1 and CDR2: LNHNV and YYDKDF (reference sequence).

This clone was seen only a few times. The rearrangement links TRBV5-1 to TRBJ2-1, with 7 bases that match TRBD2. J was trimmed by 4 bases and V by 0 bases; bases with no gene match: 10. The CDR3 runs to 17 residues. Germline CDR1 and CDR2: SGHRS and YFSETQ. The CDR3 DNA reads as TGCGCCAGCAGCTTGGTGGGACTATCCAGAACATACAATGAGCAGTTCTTC. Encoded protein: CASSLVGLSRTYNEQFF.

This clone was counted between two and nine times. The CDR3 nucleotides read TGTGCCAGCAGTAGGGGACAGAGCTACACCTTC. It specifies CASSRGQSYTF. This chain connects TRBV25-1 to TRBJ1-2, with 7 positions matching TRBD1. Germline assignment: CDR1 MGHDK and CDR2 SYGVNS. This CDR3 is 11 amino acids long. V shed 5 bases, J shed 9 bases, and the junction held 3 bases outside the gene matches.

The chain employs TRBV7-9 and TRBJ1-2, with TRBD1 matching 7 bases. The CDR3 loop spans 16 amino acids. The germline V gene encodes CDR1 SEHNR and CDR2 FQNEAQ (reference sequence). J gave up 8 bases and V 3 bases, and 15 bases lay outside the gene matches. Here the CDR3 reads CASSLGQGGSLEGYTF. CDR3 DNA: TGTGCCAGCAGCTTGGGGCAGGGGGGATCCCTCGAGGGCTACACCTTC.

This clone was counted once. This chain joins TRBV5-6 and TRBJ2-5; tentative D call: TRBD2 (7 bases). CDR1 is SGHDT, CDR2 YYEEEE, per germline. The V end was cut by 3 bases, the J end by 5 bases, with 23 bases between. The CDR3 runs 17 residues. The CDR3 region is CASSSRGGRTMWETQYF. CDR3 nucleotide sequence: TGTGCCAGCAGCTCGAGGGGGGGGCGGACTATGTGGGAGACCCAGTACTTC.

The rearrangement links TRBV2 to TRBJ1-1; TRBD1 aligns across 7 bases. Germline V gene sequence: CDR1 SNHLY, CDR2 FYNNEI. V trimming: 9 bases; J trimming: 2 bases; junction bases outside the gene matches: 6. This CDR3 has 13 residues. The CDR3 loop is CASRGQTNTEAFF. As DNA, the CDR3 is TGTGCCAGTCGGGGACAGACCAACACTGAAGCTTTCTTT.

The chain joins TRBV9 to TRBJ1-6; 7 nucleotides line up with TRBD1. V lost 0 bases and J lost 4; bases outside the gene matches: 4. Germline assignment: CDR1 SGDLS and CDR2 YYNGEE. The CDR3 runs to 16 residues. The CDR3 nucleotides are TGTGCCAGCAGCGTAGAGGGACAGCTATATAATTCACCCCTCCACTTT. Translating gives CASSVEGQLYNSPLHF.

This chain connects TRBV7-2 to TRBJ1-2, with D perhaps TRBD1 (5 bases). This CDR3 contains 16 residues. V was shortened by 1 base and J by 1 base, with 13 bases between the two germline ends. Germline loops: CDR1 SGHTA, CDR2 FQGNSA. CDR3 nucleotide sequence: TGTGCCAGCAGCTTAGGTCCGTCAGGGCTTAACTATGGCTACACCTTC. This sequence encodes CASSLGPSGLNYGYTF.

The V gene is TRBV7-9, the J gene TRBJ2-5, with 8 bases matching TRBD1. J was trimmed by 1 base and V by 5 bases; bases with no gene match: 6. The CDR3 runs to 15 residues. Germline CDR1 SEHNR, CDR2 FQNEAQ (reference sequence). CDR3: CASSQGQVVQETQYF. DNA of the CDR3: TGTGCCAGCAGCCAGGGACAGGTGGTCCAAGAGACCCAGTACTTC.

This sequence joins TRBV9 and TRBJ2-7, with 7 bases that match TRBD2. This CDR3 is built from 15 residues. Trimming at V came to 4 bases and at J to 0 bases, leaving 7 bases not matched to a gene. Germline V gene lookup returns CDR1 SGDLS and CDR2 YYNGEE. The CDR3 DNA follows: TGTGCCAGCAGCCCCCGGCGGGAGCCCTCCTACGAGCAGTACTTC. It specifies CASSPRREPSYEQYF.

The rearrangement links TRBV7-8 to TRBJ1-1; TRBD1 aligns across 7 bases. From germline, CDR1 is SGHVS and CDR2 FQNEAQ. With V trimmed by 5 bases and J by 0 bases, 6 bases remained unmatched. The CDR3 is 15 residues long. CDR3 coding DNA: TGTGCCAGCAGCCTCCAGCAGGGGGTGAACACTGAAGCTTTCTTT. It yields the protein CASSLQQGVNTEAFF.

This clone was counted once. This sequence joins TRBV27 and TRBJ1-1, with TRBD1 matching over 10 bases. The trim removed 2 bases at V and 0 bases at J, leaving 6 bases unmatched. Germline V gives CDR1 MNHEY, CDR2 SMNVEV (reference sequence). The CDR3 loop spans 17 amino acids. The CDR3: CASSLQPGQGMNTEAFF. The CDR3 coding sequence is TGTGCCAGCAGTTTACAACCGGGACAGGGGATGAACACTGAAGCTTTCTTT.

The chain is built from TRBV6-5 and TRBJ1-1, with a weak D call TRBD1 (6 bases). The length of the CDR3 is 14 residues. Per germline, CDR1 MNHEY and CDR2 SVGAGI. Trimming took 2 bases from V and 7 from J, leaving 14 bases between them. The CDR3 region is CASSYLNLQGEAFF. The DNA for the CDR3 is TGTGCCAGCAGTTACCTGAATCTACAGGGTGAAGCTTTCTTT.

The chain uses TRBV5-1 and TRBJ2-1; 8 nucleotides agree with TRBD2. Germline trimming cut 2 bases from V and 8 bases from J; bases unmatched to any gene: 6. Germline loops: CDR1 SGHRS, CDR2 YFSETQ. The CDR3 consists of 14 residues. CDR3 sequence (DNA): TGCGCCAGCAGCTTCGAGCGGGGGAGAGATGAGCAGTTCTTC. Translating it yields CASSFERGRDEQFF.

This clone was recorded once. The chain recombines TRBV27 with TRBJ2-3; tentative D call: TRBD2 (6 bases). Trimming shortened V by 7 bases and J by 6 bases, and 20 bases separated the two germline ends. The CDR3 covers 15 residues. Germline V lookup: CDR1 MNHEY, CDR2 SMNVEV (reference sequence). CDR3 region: CASKLWDSPSDTQYF. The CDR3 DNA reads TGTGCCAGCAAACTTTGGGACTCGCCGAGTGATACGCAGTATTTT.

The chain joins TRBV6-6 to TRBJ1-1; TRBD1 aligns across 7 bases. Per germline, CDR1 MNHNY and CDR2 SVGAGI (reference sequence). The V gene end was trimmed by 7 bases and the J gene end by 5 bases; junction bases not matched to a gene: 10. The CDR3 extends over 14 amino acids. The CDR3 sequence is CASINDRERTEAFF. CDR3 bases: TGTGCCAGCATTAACGACAGGGAACGAACTGAAGCTTTCTTT.

CDR3 nucleotide sequence: TGTGCCAGCAGCTCGGACATATTCCAAGAGACCCAGTACTTC. This encodes CASSSDIFQETQYF. The chain is built from TRBV5-4 and TRBJ2-5; possibly TRBD1 for D (5 bases). Trimming took off 3 bases at V and 1 base at J, with 10 bases between the two ends. CDR3 length: 14 amino acids. Germline CDR1 is SGHNT and CDR2 is YYREEE (reference sequence).

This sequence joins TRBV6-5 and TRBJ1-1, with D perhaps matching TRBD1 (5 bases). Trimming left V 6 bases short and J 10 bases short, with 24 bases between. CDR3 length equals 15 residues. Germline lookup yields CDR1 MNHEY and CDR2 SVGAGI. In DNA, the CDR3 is TGTGCCAGCAGCTACGGGGCACTCCGATCAGGCGTAGCTTTCTTT. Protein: CASSYGALRSGVAFF.

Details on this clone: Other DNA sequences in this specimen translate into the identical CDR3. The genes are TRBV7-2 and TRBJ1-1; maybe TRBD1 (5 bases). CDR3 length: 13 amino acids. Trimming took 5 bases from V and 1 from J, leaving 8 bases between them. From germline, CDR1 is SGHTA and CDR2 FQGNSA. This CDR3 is CASSLTENTEAFF. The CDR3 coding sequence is TGTGCCAGCAGCCTGACAGAGAACACTGAAGCTTTCTTT.

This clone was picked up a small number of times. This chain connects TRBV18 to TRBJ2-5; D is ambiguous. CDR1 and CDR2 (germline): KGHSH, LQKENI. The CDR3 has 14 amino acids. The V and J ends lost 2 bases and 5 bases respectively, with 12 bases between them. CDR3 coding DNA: TGTGCCAGCTCACCAGGGCGAGATTGGGAGACCCAGTACTTC. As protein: CASSPGRDWETQYF.